One and the same sample provided the 14 T cell receptor beta chains below, sequenced in a study of shared clonotypes between healthy human individuals. This table comes from immunoSEQ multiplex PCR, and its TCRdb copy is limited to in-frame clones, with some not included. Of 2 million to 2.5 million clones listed, more than 85% are singletons. Sequencing input: naive CD4+ T cells from PBMCs. This sample's subset: CD45RA+ positively selected. Source of these receptors: a man aged 18 to 30 in good health. Some clones in this sample may be carry-over from other donors' samples.

This chain joins TRBV7-9 and TRBJ2-4; weak D call: TRBD2 (5 bases). The germline gives CDR1 SEHNR, CDR2 FQNEAQ (reference sequence). Trimming removed 11 bases at V and 2 bases at J, with 7 bases between. The CDR3 has 11 amino acids. CDR3 nucleotides: TGTGCCTCCGGGACCAAAAACATTCAGTACTTC. As protein: CASGTKNIQYF.

The CDR3 reads CASSLFGHKNTEAFF. CDR3 nucleotides: TGCGCCAGCAGCTTGTTCGGACATAAGAACACTGAAGCTTTCTTT. This chain joins TRBV5-1 and TRBJ1-1; a possible D gene is TRBD1 (5 bases). CDR1 and CDR2 from the germline V gene are SGHRS and YFSETQ. V gave up 1 base and J gave up 1 base, with 11 bases separating them. This CDR3 comprises 15 residues.

With respect to this clone: The same CDR3 arises from other DNA sequences in this sample as well. The V and J genes are TRBV7-3 and TRBJ2-1, with 12 nucleotides matching TRBD2. The CDR3 consists of 15 residues. Germline V gene sequence: CDR1 SGHTA, CDR2 FQGTGA. J gave up 8 bases and V 5 bases, and 7 bases lay outside the gene matches. In nucleotides, the CDR3 is TGTGCCAGCAGCCTGACTAGCGGGAGTTGGGATGAGCAGTTCTTC. Protein: CASSLTSGSWDEQFF.

There are a few counts of this clone. This specimen includes other DNA sequences encoding the same CDR3. CDR3 DNA sequence: TGCGCCAGCAGCTTGGTGACGGGGGACACTGAAGCTTTCTTT. Translated, it gives CASSLVTGDTEAFF. This chain uses TRBV5-1 with TRBJ1-1, with D possibly TRBD1 on 5 matching bases. In germline, CDR1 is SGHRS, CDR2 YFSETQ. This CDR3 contains 14 residues. Deletions cut 0 bases from V and 3 bases from J, with 9 bases between.

The chain employs TRBV5-5 and TRBJ2-1, with a possible D match to TRBD2 (6 bases). CDR3 size: 15 residues. CDR1 and CDR2 (germline): SGHKS, YYEKEE (reference sequence). V was pared by 0 bases and J by 3 bases, with 10 bases between. The CDR3 DNA is TGTGCCAGCAGCTTGGATGGGGGGAACTACAATGAGCAGTTCTTC. The encoded protein is CASSLDGGNYNEQFF.

This clone occurred once. The J gene is TRBJ2-3, the V gene TRBV25-1; TRBD2 matches 7 bases. The CDR3 spans 14 residues. V gave up 4 bases and J gave up 3 bases; unmatched junction bases: 4. In germline, CDR1 is MGHDK, CDR2 SYGVNS. The CDR3 DNA is TGTGCCAGCAGTGCGGGCGGGAGTACAGATACGCAGTATTTT. Its translation: CASSAGGSTDTQYF.

DNA for the CDR3: TGTGCCAGCAGTCAGGACAGGGGGCTTGGCTATGGCTACACCTTC. This sequence encodes CASSQDRGLGYGYTF. This chain uses TRBV2 with TRBJ1-2, with 11 bases aligning to TRBD1. V lost 5 bases and J lost 4; bases outside the gene matches: 6. In germline, CDR1 is SNHLY, CDR2 FYNNEI. The length of the CDR3 is 15 residues.

V gene TRBV7-3 combines with J gene TRBJ2-7, with D unresolved. This CDR3 is built from 13 residues. Trimming cost V 4 bases and J 5 bases, with 12 bases left between them. The V gene's germline CDR1 is SGHTA and CDR2 FQGTGA. The CDR3 protein is CASSSLYANEQYF. In DNA form, the CDR3 reads TGTGCCAGCAGCTCATTATATGCTAACGAGCAGTACTTC.

The chain joins TRBV6-5 to TRBJ2-5, with D possibly being TRBD1 (5 bases). V was cut by 6 bases and J by 3 bases, with 11 bases left in between. Germline values: CDR1 MNHEY, CDR2 SVGAGI. CDR3 length: 13 amino acids. Here the CDR3 reads CASRQDTEETQYF. The CDR3 DNA sequence: TGTGCCAGCAGACAGGATACAGAAGAGACCCAGTACTTC.

This chain connects TRBV9 to TRBJ1-1, with D unclear. Germline assignment: CDR1 SGDLS and CDR2 YYNGEE. This CDR3 is 15 amino acids long. V was trimmed by 6 bases and J by 1 base, leaving 16 bases between them. CDR3: CASNPPNRQNTEAFF. The CDR3 DNA reads TGTGCCAGCAACCCGCCGAATCGACAGAACACTGAAGCTTTCTTT.

The V gene is TRBV2, the J gene TRBJ2-3, with D possibly matching TRBD2 (5 bases). V lost 10 bases and J 2 bases, leaving 19 bases between the germline ends. This CDR3 comprises 15 residues. Germline V gene sequence: CDR1 SNHLY, CDR2 FYNNEI. CDR3 DNA: TGTGCCACCGGGAAAACAGCAACCTACACAGATACGCAGTATTTT. Translating it yields CATGKTATYTDTQYF.

This clone was detected once. V is TRBV2 and J is TRBJ2-1, with a tentative D call TRBD1 (5 bases). This CDR3 spans 13 amino acids. CDR1 and CDR2 from the germline V gene are SNHLY and FYNNEI. V was clipped by 4 bases and J by 7 bases, with 11 bases between them. The CDR3 loop is CASSVTTENEQFF. The CDR3 nucleotides read TGTGCCAGCAGTGTTACGACAGAAAATGAGCAGTTCTTC.

The chain carries TRBV28 and TRBJ1-5; possibly TRBD1 for D (5 bases). From germline, CDR1 is MDHEN and CDR2 SYDVKM. CDR3 length: 13 residues. Trimming removed 4 bases from V and 6 bases from J, with 10 bases in between. CDR3 region: CASSSAGGQPQHF. The DNA for the CDR3 is TGTGCCAGCAGTTCCGCGGGGGGTCAGCCCCAGCATTTT.

The chain links TRBV19 to TRBJ1-2; 7 bases map to TRBD1. The length of the CDR3 is 14 residues. Germline CDR1 and CDR2: LNHDA and SQIVND (reference sequence). Trimming at V came to 10 bases and at J to 5 bases, leaving 13 bases not matched to a gene. The CDR3 nucleotides read TGTGCCACCAGACAGGGCTCGTTCCCATATGGCTACACCTTC. Amino acids: CATRQGSFPYGYTF.